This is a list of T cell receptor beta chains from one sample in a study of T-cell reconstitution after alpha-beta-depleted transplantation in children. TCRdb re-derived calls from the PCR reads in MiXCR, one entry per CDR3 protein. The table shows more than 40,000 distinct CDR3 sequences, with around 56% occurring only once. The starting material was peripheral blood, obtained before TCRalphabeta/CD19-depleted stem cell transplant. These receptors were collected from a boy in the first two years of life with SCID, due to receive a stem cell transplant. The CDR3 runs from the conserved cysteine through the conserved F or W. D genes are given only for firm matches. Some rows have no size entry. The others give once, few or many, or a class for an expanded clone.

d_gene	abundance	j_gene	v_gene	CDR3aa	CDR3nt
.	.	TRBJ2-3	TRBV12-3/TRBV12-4	CASSLLLADTQYF	TGTGCCAGCAGCCTACTGCTGGCAGATACGCAGTATTTT
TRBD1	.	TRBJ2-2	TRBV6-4	CASSAGQGAGDTGELFF	TGTGCCAGCAGTGCGGGACAGGGGGCCGGGGACACCGGGGAGCTGTTTTTT
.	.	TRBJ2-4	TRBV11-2	CASSLGPAKNIQYF	TGTGCCAGCAGCTTAGGTCCAGCCAAAAACATTCAGTACTTC
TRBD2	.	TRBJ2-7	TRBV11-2	CASSRSPIAGVISYEQYF	TGTGCCAGCAGCCGTAGCCCGATAGCGGGGGTTATATCCTACGAGCAGTACTTC
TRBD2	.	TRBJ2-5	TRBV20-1	CSATAAGGNLETQYF	TGCAGTGCTACGGCAGCGGGGGGGAACTTAGAGACCCAGTACTTC
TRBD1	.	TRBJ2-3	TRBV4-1	CASSQQGATDTQYF	TGCGCCAGCAGTCAACAGGGGGCCACAGATACGCAGTATTTT
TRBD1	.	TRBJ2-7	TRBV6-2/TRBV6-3	CASRESGQENYEQYF	TGTGCCAGCAGAGAATCGGGACAGGAGAACTACGAGCAGTACTTC
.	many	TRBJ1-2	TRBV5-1	CASSLVEGSNYGYTF	TGCGCCAGCAGCTTGGTCGAGGGGTCTAACTATGGCTACACCTTC
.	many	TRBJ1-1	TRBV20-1	CSARDKDRGGGTEAFF	TGCAGTGCTAGAGATAAGGACCGAGGGGGTGGAACTGAAGCTTTCTTT
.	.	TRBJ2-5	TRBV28	CASSFEGQETQYF	TGTGCCAGCAGTTTTGAGGGGCAAGAGACCCAGTACTTC
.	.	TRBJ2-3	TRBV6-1	CASSVLGTDTQYF	TGTGCCAGCAGTGTTCTAGGCACAGATACGCAGTATTTT
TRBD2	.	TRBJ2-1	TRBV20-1	CSARDGGGADNEQFF	TGCAGTGCTAGAGATGGCGGGGGGGCCGACAATGAGCAGTTCTTC